The T cell receptor beta chain under discussion was sequenced for a study of CD8 T cells in ankylosing spondylitis. Germline V CDR1 and CDR2: MGHRA, YSYEKL. The CDR3 covers 17 residues. Deletions cut 3 bases from V and 4 bases from J, with 22 bases between. TCRdb ran MiXCR on the 5' RACE reads and lists one entry per CDR3 protein. The table shows about 160,000 distinct CDR3 sequences, with about 42% occurring only once. The rearrangement joins TRBV4-1 to TRBJ2-7; D is uncertain. This TCR was recovered from a male donor with ankylosing spondylitis. The sample was synovial fluid, either unsorted or a sorted T cell fraction (not recorded which). CDR3 DNA sequence: TGCGCCAGCAGCCAGTACCTCCTACCCCCGGGTCCTTACGAGCAGTACTTC. Protein: CASSQYLLPPGPYEQYF.